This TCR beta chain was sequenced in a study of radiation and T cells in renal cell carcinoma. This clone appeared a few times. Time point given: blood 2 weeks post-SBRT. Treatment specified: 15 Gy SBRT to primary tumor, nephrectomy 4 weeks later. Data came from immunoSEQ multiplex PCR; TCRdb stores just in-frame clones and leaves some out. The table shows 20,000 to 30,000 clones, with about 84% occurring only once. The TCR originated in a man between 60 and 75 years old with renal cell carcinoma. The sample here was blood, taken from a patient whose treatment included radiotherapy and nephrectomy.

The CDR3 nucleotides read TGTGCCAGCAAGATCCGGGACAGTCATGAAAAACTGTTTTTT. Amino acids: CASKIRDSHEKLFF. The chain carries TRBV19 and TRBJ1-4, with 7 bases lining up with TRBD1. Germline loops: CDR1 LNHDA, CDR2 SQIVND (reference sequence). The CDR3 runs to 14 residues. Germline trimming cut 9 bases from V and 6 bases from J; bases unmatched to any gene: 10.